This is a list of T cell receptor beta chains from one sample in a study of PD-L1 blockade in urothelial cancer. Repertoires were generated with immunoSEQ multiplex PCR, while TCRdb's copy carries only in-frame clones and drops some. The table lists more than 90,000 clones, under 95% of them singletons, with less than 4.5% in the top ten. Sequencing was performed on PBMCs, taken around atezolizumab (anti-PD-L1) treatment. The receptors stem from a man aged 60 to 75 with urothelial cancer. CDR3s include the opening cysteine and the closing phenylalanine or tryptophan. The D gene is left open where the match is weak. Clone size is given for some rows only: seen once, a few or many times, or a class if the clone is expanded.

J,V,D,size,DNA,CDR3
TRBJ2-1,TRBV7-3,.,.,TGTGCCAGCAGCCAATCTGGGGGGGCCAACAATGAGCAGTTCTTC,CASSQSGGANNEQFF
TRBJ2-7,TRBV19,TRBD1,.,TGTGCCAGTAGGGGACAGGGGAGGGGAAGCTCCTACGAGCAGTACTTC,CASRGQGRGSSYEQYF
TRBJ2-1,TRBV9,TRBD2,.,TGTGCCAGCAGCCCCAGGGGTAGCGGGACTTACAATGAGCAGTTCTTC,CASSPRGSGTYNEQFF
TRBJ1-2,TRBV18,.,.,TGTGCCAGCTCACCATCAGGGGATAACTATGGCTACACCTTC,CASSPSGDNYGYTF
TRBJ1-4,TRBV4-3,.,.,TGCGCCAGCAGCCAAGACTTCGGAGGGTCTGAAAAACTGTTTTTT,CASSQDFGGSEKLFF
TRBJ2-2,TRBV6-5,TRBD2,.,TGTGCCAGCAGTTCCGCCCCGGGAGGGACCGGGGAGCTGTTTTTT,CASSSAPGGTGELFF
TRBJ2-5,TRBV4-1,.,.,TGCGCCAGCAGCCAAGATGGACCTTCAGGGTACCCACAAGAGACCCAGTACTTC,CASSQDGPSGYPQETQYF
TRBJ1-1,TRBV27,TRBD1,.,TGTGCCAGCAGTTTAAACAGGGGCGCTGAAGCTTTCTTT,CASSLNRGAEAFF
TRBJ2-6,TRBV30,.,.,TGTGCCTGGAGTGTATATGGGGCCAACGTCCTGACTTTC,CAWSVYGANVLTF
TRBJ2-1,TRBV15,TRBD1,.,TGTGCCACCAGGGCCCCACGGACAGGGATCCTCTTC,CATRAPRTGILF
TRBJ1-5,TRBV6-1,.,once,TGTGCCAGCAGTACTACGGGTGGAAGCAATCAGCCCCAGCATTTT,CASSTTGGSNQPQHF
TRBJ1-6,TRBV9,.,.,TGTGCCAGCAGCGTAGGTAGAACCAGGGATTCACCCCTCCACTTT,CASSVGRTRDSPLHF
TRBJ2-1,TRBV19,TRBD1,.,TGTGCCAGTAGTCAACCGGGACAGGGGCCTTACAATGAGCAGTTCTTC,CASSQPGQGPYNEQFF
TRBJ2-5,TRBV19,.,.,TGTGCCAGGAGAAGTCGCGGCGGACAAGAGACCCAGTACTTC,CARRSRGGQETQYF
TRBJ2-2,TRBV5-1,TRBD2,.,TGCGCCAGCAGCGCCGGGGGAAGGACTAGCGGGAGTGGTAACACCGGGGAGCTGTTTTTT,CASSAGGRTSGSGNTGELFF
TRBJ2-5,TRBV25-1,.,.,TGTGCCAGCAGTGAATATAATCGCCAAGAGACCCAGTACTTC,CASSEYNRQETQYF
TRBJ2-2,TRBV4-1,TRBD1,.,TGCGCCAGCAGCCAAGTTCTAGGTCGTGACAGGGAGAACACCGGGGAGCTGTTTTTT,CASSQVLGRDRENTGELFF
TRBJ2-5,TRBV7-6,TRBD2,.,TGTGCCAGCAGGAATAGCGGGAGTGGAGAGACCCAGTACTTC,CASRNSGSGETQYF
TRBJ1-4,TRBV28,.,.,TGTGCCAGCAGTTCAGAGGGCTGGAATGAAAAACTGTTTTTT,CASSSEGWNEKLFF
TRBJ1-2,TRBV7-2,.,.,TGTGCCAGCAGCTTATCCGGGGAAGGCTACACCTTC,CASSLSGEGYTF
TRBJ2-7,TRBV5-6,TRBD1,.,TGTGCCAGCAACCACGGACAGGGGGATCACGAGCAGTACTTC,CASNHGQGDHEQYF
TRBJ1-2,TRBV5-5,.,.,TGTGCCAGCAGCTTGGAGGCCAGGCCGCATGGCTACACCTTC,CASSLEARPHGYTF
TRBJ2-3,TRBV7-3,.,.,TGTGCCAGCAGCTTTGAAGGGGGGGAAAGCACAGATACGCAGTATTTT,CASSFEGGESTDTQYF
TRBJ2-5,TRBV19,TRBD2,.,TGTGCCAGTAGTATAATAGCGGGGGAAGAGACCCAGTACTTC,CASSIIAGEETQYF
TRBJ2-7,TRBV9,TRBD1,.,TGTGCCAGCAGCGTAGAGGGGGCCGACAGGGGCGAGCAGTACTTC,CASSVEGADRGEQYF
TRBJ2-1,TRBV2,TRBD2,.,TGTGCCAGCAGCGGGCAGAGCCTAGCGGGAGGGAGTGAGCAGTTCTTC,CASSGQSLAGGSEQFF
TRBJ2-1,TRBV6-1,TRBD2,.,TGTGCCAGCAAAACTAGCGGTACCTACAATGAGCAGTTCTTC,CASKTSGTYNEQFF
TRBJ1-5,TRBV6-1,TRBD1,.,TGTGCCAGCAGTGGTTCAGGGGGGAACAATCAGCCCCAGCATTTT,CASSGSGGNNQPQHF
TRBJ1-5,TRBV28,.,.,TGTGCCAGTGGCCCGGGGGGTAGCAATCAGCCCCAGCATTTT,CASGPGGSNQPQHF
TRBJ2-5,TRBV30,.,.,TGTGCCTGGAGGAGGGAAGTTCTCCAAGAGACCCAGTACTTC,CAWRREVLQETQYF
TRBJ2-1,TRBV5-1,TRBD2,.,TGCGCCAGCAGCCAGGGACTAGCAGAAGGAAATGAGCAGTTCTTC,CASSQGLAEGNEQFF
TRBJ2-1,TRBV5-1,TRBD2,.,TGCGCCAGCAGCTTGTCTCCTAGCGGGGTCTATGAGCAGTTCTTC,CASSLSPSGVYEQFF
TRBJ1-4,TRBV5-1,TRBD1,few,TGCGCCAGCAGCTTGGCCAGGGGGAGCAAGGAAAAACTGTTTTTT,CASSLARGSKEKLFF
TRBJ2-7,TRBV30,.,.,TGTGCCTGGCTTCCTTTCGGGGGGCACTACGAGCAGTACTTC,CAWLPFGGHYEQYF
TRBJ2-2,TRBV14,.,.,TGTGCCAGCAGCCCCAACAGGGCCGGGGAGCTGTTTTTT,CASSPNRAGELFF
TRBJ2-7,TRBV18,TRBD2,.,TGTGCCAGCTCACCTGGACTAGCGGGGGACTACGAGCAGTACTTC,CASSPGLAGDYEQYF